A single sample gave rise to the 18 T cell receptor beta chains below, sequenced in a study of blood T cell repertoires in COVID-19. This table comes from immunoSEQ multiplex PCR, and its TCRdb copy is limited to in-frame clones, with some not included. This table has about 140,000 clones, 85% to 90% appearing once. The sequencing sample was made of peripheral blood. These receptors all stem from a woman aged 45-65 years with active or convalescent COVID-19.

This sequence joins TRBV9 and TRBJ1-5; 7 bases are a match to TRBD1. The CDR3 spans 16 residues. V gave up 0 bases and J gave up 3 bases; unmatched junction bases: 6. CDR1 and CDR2 from the germline V gene are SGDLS and YYNGEE. The CDR3 reads CASSVDTQGHNQPQHF. The CDR3 DNA follows: TGTGCCAGCAGCGTAGATACACAGGGGCACAATCAGCCCCAGCATTTT.

This clone has only one observation. The CDR3 DNA sequence: TGTGCCAGCAGGGACAAACAAGAGACCCAGTACTTC. Translated: CASRDKQETQYF. V and J are TRBV3-1 (or the pseudogene TRBV3-2) and TRBJ2-5; TRBD1 might be the D (5 bases). Germline-derived CDR1 and CDR2 are LGHDT and YNNKEL (reference sequence). This CDR3 spans 12 amino acids. V lost 6 bases and J 2 bases, leaving 7 bases between the germline ends.

The chain carries TRBV7-2 and TRBJ2-7; weak D call: TRBD1 (5 bases). Germline V gene lookup returns CDR1 SGHTA and CDR2 FQGNSA. Between the trimmed V and J ends, which lost 6 bases and 2 bases, there was a span of 14 bases. This CDR3 region has 14 residues. The CDR3 region has the DNA TGTGCCAGCAGTACATCAGGGATCACCTACGAGCAGTACTTC. Protein sequence: CASSTSGITYEQYF.

The J gene is TRBJ1-5, the V gene TRBV27; no firm D call. Looked up from germline, CDR1 is MNHEY and CDR2 is SMNVEV (reference sequence). The CDR3 sequence is 14 residues long. Trimming shortened V by 5 bases and J by 6 bases, and 14 bases separated the two germline ends. The CDR3 protein is CASSGGIPGQPQHF. CDR3 nucleotides: TGTGCCAGCAGTGGAGGGATACCGGGTCAGCCCCAGCATTTT.

The rearrangement uses TRBV19 and TRBJ2-3; D perhaps matches TRBD1 (6 bases). Germline assignment: CDR1 LNHDA and CDR2 SQIVND (reference sequence). Trimming pared 4 bases from V and 5 bases from J, leaving 16 bases between. The CDR3 is 15 residues long. CDR3 amino acids: CASSRAGATQDTQYF. The CDR3 DNA is TGTGCCAGTAGTAGGGCAGGGGCGACGCAAGATACGCAGTATTTT. Using reference TRBV19 and TRBJ2-3 for the parts outside the CDR3, the full variable domain is DGGITQSPKYLFRKEGQNVTLSCEQNLNHDAMYWYRQDPGQGLRLIYYSQIVNDFQKGDIAEGYSVSREKKESFPLTVTSAQKNPTAFYLCASSRAGATQDTQYFGPGTRLTVL.

The rearrangement uses TRBV5-4 and TRBJ2-3; D uncertain. Germline CDR1 SGHNT, CDR2 YYREEE (reference sequence). This CDR3 region has 14 residues. The V gene lost 1 base and the J gene lost 3 bases, with 9 bases spanning the gap. CDR3 DNA sequence: TGTGCCAGCAGCTTGTGGCAGACTACAGATACGCAGTATTTT. The encoded protein is CASSLWQTTDTQYF.

V gene TRBV4-2 combines with J gene TRBJ1-3; 8 nucleotides agree with TRBD1. The V gene's germline CDR1 is LGHNA and CDR2 YNFKEQ. CDR3 length equals 14 residues. Trimming cost V 4 bases and J 4 bases; bases outside gene matches: 3. In DNA form, the CDR3 reads TGTGCCAGCAGCCCTCGGACAGGGGGAAACACCATATATTTT. Translating gives CASSPRTGGNTIYF.

The chain has TRBV30 and TRBJ1-6; TRBD1 aligns across 7 bases. This CDR3 spans 13 amino acids. Germline CDR1 reads GTSNPN; CDR2 reads SVGIG (reference sequence). Trimming cost V 8 bases and J 8 bases; bases outside gene matches: 9. The CDR3 region is CAHEGTVDSPLHF. The CDR3 region has the DNA TGTGCCCACGAAGGGACAGTTGATTCACCCCTCCACTTT.

The rearrangement uses TRBV19 and TRBJ1-1; no definite D call. The CDR3 spans 15 residues. Deletions cut 5 bases from V and 0 bases from J, with 13 bases between. Germline CDR1 is LNHDA and CDR2 is SQIVND (reference sequence). CDR3 DNA sequence: TGTGCCAGTAGTCTTCCGCCGAGCGTGAACACTGAAGCTTTCTTT. Translation gives CASSLPPSVNTEAFF.

V usage is TRBV12-5 and J usage is TRBJ2-5; possibly TRBD2 for D (7 bases). This CDR3 region has 16 residues. Trimming pared 7 bases from V and 5 bases from J, leaving 23 bases between. The germline CDR1 and CDR2 sequences are LGHNT and FRNRAP. CDR3 DNA sequence: TGTGCTAGTGCAGGGGAACTCGCGGGAGTTCGGGAGACCCAGTACTTC. Translation gives CASAGELAGVRETQYF.

The rearrangement uses TRBV5-6 and TRBJ1-2, with 7 bases fitting TRBD1. After removal of 0 bases from V and 10 bases from J, the junction contained 6 bases not matched to a gene. The CDR3 has 13 residues. CDR1 is SGHDT, CDR2 YYEEEE, per germline. CDR3 sequence (DNA): TGTGCCAGCAGCTTGGACAGGGGAACCATCTACACCTTC. Its protein is CASSLDRGTIYTF.

This clone appeared a single time. The chain joins TRBV4-3 to TRBJ2-7; a possible D gene is TRBD2 (5 bases). Germline V CDR1 and CDR2: LGHNA, YSLEER. The ends were cut back, 0 bases at V and 7 bases at J, with 10 bases in the middle. The CDR3 has 13 residues. CDR3 DNA: TGCGCCAGCAGCCAAGATAAAACGGGAGAGCAGTACTTC. This codes for CASSQDKTGEQYF.

The V call is TRBV7-9, the J call TRBJ1-4; D may be TRBD1 (5 bases). V lost 1 base to trimming and J lost 12 bases, with 21 bases between them. Germline V CDR1 and CDR2: SEHNR, FQNEAQ (reference sequence). The CDR3 totals 16 residues. The CDR3 spells CASSLEPAGLGMELFF. CDR3 nucleotide sequence: TGTGCCAGCAGCTTAGAACCTGCGGGACTCGGAATGGAACTGTTTTTT.

V is TRBV6-5 and J is TRBJ2-5, with 7 bases that match TRBD2. The J segment lost 3 bases and the V segment lost 7 bases, leaving 11 bases of the junction unmatched. Germline V gene data show CDR1 as MNHEY and CDR2 as SVGAGI. The CDR3 length is 15 residues. The CDR3 region has the DNA TGTGCCAGCAAGGAAGGAGGGGCGGGGGAAGAGACCCAGTACTTC. This codes for CASKEGGAGEETQYF.

In nucleotides, the CDR3 is TGTGCCAGCAGCAGCGGGGCGGGACAGGCTAATGAAAAACTGTTTTTT. Amino acid sequence: CASSSGAGQANEKLFF. The chain carries TRBV7-9 and TRBJ1-4; 8 nucleotides match TRBD1. Trimming at V came to 5 bases and at J to 3 bases, leaving 8 bases not matched to a gene. The CDR3 is 16 residues long. Germline V CDR1 and CDR2: SEHNR, FQNEAQ (reference sequence).

The chain joins TRBV7-9 to TRBJ2-2; a weak D match, TRBD2 (6 bases). The CDR3 totals 17 residues. The ends were cut back, 4 bases at V and 0 bases at J, with 15 bases in the middle. Germline V lookup: CDR1 SEHNR, CDR2 FQNEAQ (reference sequence). The CDR3 here is CASSSSQEGPNTGELFF. CDR3 nucleotide sequence: TGTGCCAGCAGCTCTAGTCAGGAGGGACCGAACACCGGGGAGCTGTTTTTT.

The CDR3 region is CASSQETGRNEKLFF. The CDR3 DNA reads as TGTGCCAGCAGCCAAGAGACAGGGCGAAATGAAAAACTGTTTTTT. V gene TRBV3-1 (or the pseudogene TRBV3-2) combines with J gene TRBJ1-4, with TRBD1 matching 7 bases. V shed 0 bases, J shed 5 bases, and the junction held 3 bases outside the gene matches. CDR1 and CDR2 from the germline V gene are LGHDT and YNNKEL (reference sequence). CDR3 length: 15 amino acids.

V usage is TRBV6-5 and J usage is TRBJ1-2; the D gene is possibly TRBD1 (5 bases). Germline lookup yields CDR1 MNHEY and CDR2 SVGAGI. CDR3 size: 15 residues. V was shortened by 6 bases and J by 2 bases, with 16 bases between the two germline ends. This chain's CDR3 is CASRTTVGGNYGYTF. As DNA, the CDR3 is TGTGCCAGCAGGACCACCGTGGGGGGAAACTATGGCTACACCTTC.